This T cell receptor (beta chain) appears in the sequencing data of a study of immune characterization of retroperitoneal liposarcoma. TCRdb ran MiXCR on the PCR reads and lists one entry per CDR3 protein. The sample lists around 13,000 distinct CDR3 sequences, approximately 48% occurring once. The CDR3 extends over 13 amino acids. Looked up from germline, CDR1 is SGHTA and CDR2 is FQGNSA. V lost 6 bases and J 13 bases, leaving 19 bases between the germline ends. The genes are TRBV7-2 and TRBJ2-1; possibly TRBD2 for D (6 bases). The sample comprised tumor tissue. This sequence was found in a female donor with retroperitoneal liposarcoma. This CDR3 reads CASRGGGRETQFF. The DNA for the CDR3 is TGTGCCAGCAGGGGTGGAGGGAGAGAGACCCAGTTCTTC.